This TCR beta chain emerged from a study of cytomegalovirus exposure and HLA in healthy donors. CDR3 length: 12 amino acids. The protocol was immunoSEQ multiplex PCR, while the TCRdb copy is restricted to in-frame clones and leaves out a portion. The sample consists of 200,000 to 250,000 clones, around nine tenths of them appearing once. Input material: PBMCs. The clonotype was recovered from a woman aged 18 to 35 in good health and CMV-seronegative. The J gene is TRBJ1-1, the V gene TRBV21-1. TRBV21-1 is tagged as a pseudogene. The CDR3 bases are TGTGCCAGCATTGAGGAAGAGGCTGAAGCTTTCTTT. Translating gives CASIEEEAEAFF.